This T cell receptor (beta chain) originates from a study of blood T cell repertoires in COVID-19. About the research overall: COVID-19 samples collected from the United States, Italy and Spain covered acute and convalescent phases.

Some clones are missing from TCRdb's copy, which holds only in-frame ones; the method was immunoSEQ multiplex PCR. The sample consists of 200,000 to 250,000 clones, about nine tenths of them appearing once. V trimming: 6 bases; J trimming: 3 bases; junction bases outside the gene matches: 7. CDR3 length: 14 amino acids. CDR1 and CDR2 (germline): SGHAT, FQDESV (reference sequence). Sequenced input: peripheral blood. The clonotype comes from a man in his sixties who had recovered from COVID-19. J is TRBJ1-2 and V is TRBV11-1, with 7 bases lining up with TRBD1. The CDR3 DNA is TGTGCCAGCAGACCTAGGGACAGCTACTATGGCTACACCTTC. Protein product: CASRPRDSYYGYTF. The full variable domain, completed using reference TRBV11-1 and TRBJ1-2, is EAEVAQSPRYKITEKSQAVAFWCDPISGHATLYWYRQILGQGPELLVQFQDESVVDDSQLPKDRFSAERLKGVDSTLKIQPAELGDSAMYLCASRPRDSYYGYTFGSGTRLTVV.